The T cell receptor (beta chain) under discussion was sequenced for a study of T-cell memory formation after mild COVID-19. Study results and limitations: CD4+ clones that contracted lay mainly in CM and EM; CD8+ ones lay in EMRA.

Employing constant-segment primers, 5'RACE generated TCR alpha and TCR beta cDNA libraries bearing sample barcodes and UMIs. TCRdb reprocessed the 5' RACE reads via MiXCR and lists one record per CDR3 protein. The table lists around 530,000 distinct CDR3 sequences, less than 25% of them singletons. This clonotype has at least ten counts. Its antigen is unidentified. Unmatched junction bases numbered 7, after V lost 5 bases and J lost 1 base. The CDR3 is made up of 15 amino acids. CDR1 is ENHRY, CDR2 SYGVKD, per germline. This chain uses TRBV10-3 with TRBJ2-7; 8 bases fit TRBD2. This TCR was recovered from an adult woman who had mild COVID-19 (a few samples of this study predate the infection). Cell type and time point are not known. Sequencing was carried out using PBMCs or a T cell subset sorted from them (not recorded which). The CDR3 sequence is CAISTGLGESYEQYF. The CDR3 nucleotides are TGTGCCATCAGTACGGGACTAGGCGAATCCTACGAGCAGTACTTC.